The 2 T cell receptor beta chains presented below share a single source sample, sequenced in a study of T cells and Merkel cell carcinoma outcomes. Profiling relied on immunoSEQ multiplex PCR, and the TCRdb table lists in-frame clones only, not all of them. This table holds 3,000 to 4,500 clones, around 92% found once. Sequencing input: tumor tissue from Merkel cell carcinoma. The origin of the receptors is a human donor with Merkel cell carcinoma.

The sample holds one count of this clone. The chain couples TRBV19 to TRBJ1-5, with D possibly TRBD1 on 6 matching bases. From germline, CDR1 is LNHDA and CDR2 SQIVND (reference sequence). V lost 5 bases, J lost 4 bases, and 12 bases lay in between. This CDR3 has 14 amino acids. DNA for the CDR3: TGTGCCAGTAGTGATACAGGGCAGAATCAGCCCCAGCATTTT. Encoded protein: CASSDTGQNQPQHF.

The V call is TRBV16, the J call TRBJ2-1; D may correspond to TRBD1 or TRBD2 (5 bases each). Germline values: CDR1 KGHSY, CDR2 FQNENV. The CDR3 is 16 residues long. The ends were cut back, 2 bases at V and 4 bases at J, with 15 bases in the middle. The CDR3 loop reads CASSQVHRDVYNEQFF. CDR3 nucleotides: TGTGCCAGCAGCCAAGTCCACCGGGACGTTTACAATGAGCAGTTCTTC.